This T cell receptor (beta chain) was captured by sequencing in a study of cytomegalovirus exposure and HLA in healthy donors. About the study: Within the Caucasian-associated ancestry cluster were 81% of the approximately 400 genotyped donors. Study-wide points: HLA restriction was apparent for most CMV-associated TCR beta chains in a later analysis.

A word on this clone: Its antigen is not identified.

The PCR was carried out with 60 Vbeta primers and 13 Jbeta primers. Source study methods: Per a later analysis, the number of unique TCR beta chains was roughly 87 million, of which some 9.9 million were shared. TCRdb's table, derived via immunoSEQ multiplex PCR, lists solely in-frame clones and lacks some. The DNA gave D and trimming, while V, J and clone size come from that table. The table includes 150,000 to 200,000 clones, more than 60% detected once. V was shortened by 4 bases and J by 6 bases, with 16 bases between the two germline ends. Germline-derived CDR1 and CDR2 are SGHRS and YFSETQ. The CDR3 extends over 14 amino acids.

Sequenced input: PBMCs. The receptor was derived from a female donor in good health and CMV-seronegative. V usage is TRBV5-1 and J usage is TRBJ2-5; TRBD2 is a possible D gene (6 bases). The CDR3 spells CASSPLPGTQTQYF. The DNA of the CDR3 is TGCGCCAGCAGCCCTCTTCCCGGGACTCAGACCCAGTACTTC.